The T cell receptor (beta chain) described here comes from a study of blood T cell repertoires in COVID-19. Sequencing used immunoSEQ multiplex PCR; TCRdb keeps in-frame clones, though not all of them. The sample has 130,000 or so clones; 88% are singletons. Germline assignment: CDR1 MDHEN and CDR2 SYDVKM. The CDR3 covers 12 residues. Trimming left V 6 bases short and J 4 bases short, with 7 bases between. Sample: peripheral blood. The genes are TRBV28 and TRBJ1-5; no firm D call. The source of this sequence is a man in his 70s with active COVID-19. CDR3: CASRVANQPQHF. Here the CDR3 DNA reads TGTGCCAGCAGGGTCGCGAATCAGCCCCAGCATTTT.